The present TCR beta chain was sequenced within a study of beta chain features in type 1 diabetes. To note about this clone: Its target is not known.

Study-wide points: Type 1 diabetes patients had moderately but significantly shorter TCRB CDR3s in all four CD4+ subsets.

The study reverse transcribed the entire isolated RNA, so it sequenced expressed TCRB transcripts. Some clones are missing from TCRdb's copy, which holds only in-frame ones; the method was immunoSEQ multiplex PCR. Of fewer than 45,000 clones listed, around 63% are singletons. Per germline, CDR1 SGHRS and CDR2 YFSETQ. The CDR3 sequence is 15 residues long. With V trimmed by 3 bases and J by 1 base, 3 bases remained unmatched. The chain recombines TRBV5-1 with TRBJ1-2, with 10 bases fitting TRBD1. The receptor was isolated from a man aged 25-45 years with type 1 diabetes. Some clones in this sample may be carry-over from other donors' samples. The sequenced material came from Tregs from blood. CDR3 region: CASSSGQGINYGYTF. The DNA of the CDR3 is TGCGCCAGCAGCTCGGGACAGGGGATTAACTATGGCTACACCTTC.